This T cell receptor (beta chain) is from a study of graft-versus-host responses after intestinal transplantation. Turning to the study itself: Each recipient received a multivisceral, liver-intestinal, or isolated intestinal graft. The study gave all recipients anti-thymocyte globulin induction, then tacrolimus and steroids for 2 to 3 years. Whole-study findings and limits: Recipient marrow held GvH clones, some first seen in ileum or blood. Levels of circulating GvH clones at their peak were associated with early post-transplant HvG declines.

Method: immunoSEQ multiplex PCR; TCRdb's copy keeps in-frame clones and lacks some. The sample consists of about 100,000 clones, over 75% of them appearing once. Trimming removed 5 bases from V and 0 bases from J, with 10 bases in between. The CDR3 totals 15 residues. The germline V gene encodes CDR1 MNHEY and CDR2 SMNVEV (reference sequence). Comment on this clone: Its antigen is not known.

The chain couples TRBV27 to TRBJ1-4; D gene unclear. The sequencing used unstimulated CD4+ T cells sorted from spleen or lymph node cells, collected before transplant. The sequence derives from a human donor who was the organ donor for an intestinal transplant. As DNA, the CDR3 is TGTGCCAGCAGTCCCCGCCTGACAACTAATGAAAAACTGTTTTTT. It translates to CASSPRLTTNEKLFF.